Listed below are T cell receptor beta chains from one sample, sequenced in a study of OX40 agonist ivuxolimab in advanced cancers. The assay was immunoSEQ multiplex PCR, and TCRdb's table has in-frame clones only and misses some. The sample records under 50,000 clones, 88% being singletons. The source material was CD4+ or CD8+ T cells sorted from blood, sampled in a trial of the OX40 agonist ivuxolimab. These receptors all stem from an adult with an advanced solid tumor such as melanoma, head and neck, liver or kidney cancer. Both conserved end residues are part of each CDR3. D genes are given only for firm matches. Part of the rows lack a size; the others show once, few, many or a class for expanded clones.

TRBJ1-6	.	TRBV30	.	TGTGCCTGGAGCGCGGTCTTCGGTAATTCACCCCTCCACTTT	CAWSAVFGNSPLHF
TRBJ2-7	.	TRBV5-5	.	TGTGCCAGCAGCTTGGTATCAGGGTCCTCCTACGAGCAGTACTTC	CASSLVSGSSYEQYF
TRBJ2-1	.	TRBV27	TRBD1	TGTGCCAGCAGGCCGCGGGACAGGCCTCTGGGTGAGCAGTTCTTC	CASRPRDRPLGEQFF
TRBJ2-7	.	TRBV7-2	.	TGTGCCAGCAGCTTGGGGGACACCCCCGAGCAGTACTTC	CASSLGDTPEQYF
TRBJ2-7	.	TRBV7-9	TRBD1	TGTGCCAGCAGTCGACGGGGACAGGGGGTCAACGAGCAGTACTTC	CASSRRGQGVNEQYF
TRBJ1-6	.	TRBV11-2	TRBD1	TGTGCCAGCAGCTTAGAAGGGACAGTAAATTCACCCCTCCACTTT	CASSLEGTVNSPLHF
TRBJ2-7	medium-sized	TRBV27	TRBD1	TGTGCCAGCAGTTTATCCGACAGGGGCCGCGAGCAGTACTTC	CASSLSDRGREQYF
TRBJ1-2	.	TRBV11-2	.	TGTGCCAGCAGCACTGGGGGGGAGAGCTATGGCTACACCTTC	CASSTGGESYGYTF
TRBJ2-1	few	TRBV15	.	TGTGCCACCAGCAGGGAGGGCCAGTTAAATGAGCAGTTCTTC	CATSREGQLNEQFF
TRBJ2-3	.	TRBV6-1	.	TGTGCCAGCCGAGAAGAGAGGGACGGAGGGACAGATACGCAGTATTTT	CASREERDGGTDTQYF
TRBJ1-1	.	TRBV18	.	TGTGCCAGCTCACCAAACGGTAACACTGGAGCTTTCTTT	CASSPNGNTGAFF